These T cell receptor beta chains were read from a single sample in a study of coeliac disease. Here immunoSEQ multiplex PCR was the method, and the copy in TCRdb shows in-frame clones only, minus some. The repertoire includes 6,000 to 8,000 clones, around 63% of them detected once, and about 3% sits in the top ten. The sample consisted of lamina propria lymphocytes from the gut. These receptors originate from a woman aged 55-69 years with active celiac disease. Each CDR3 is given with its conserved first and last residue. A D gene is named only where the DNA matches it firmly. Expanded clones are given a class, and other clones once, few, many or no size at all.

V gene: TRBV7-2
J gene: TRBJ2-7
clone size: once
D gene: TRBD1
CDR3 DNA: TGTGCCAGCAGCTTAAACAGGGGCCGGTACGAGCAGTACTTC
CDR3 protein: CASSLNRGRYEQYF

V gene: TRBV2
J gene: TRBJ1-1
clone size: .
D gene: TRBD1
CDR3 DNA: TGTGCCAGCAGAAGGGACAGGGGGAACACTGAAGCTTTCTTT
CDR3 protein: CASRRDRGNTEAFF

V gene: TRBV7-2
J gene: TRBJ2-2
clone size: .
D gene: TRBD1
CDR3 DNA: TGTGCCAGCAGCCCGCGGGACAGGGGGCAGGGCGGGGAGCTGTTTTTT
CDR3 protein: CASSPRDRGQGGELFF

V gene: TRBV19
J gene: TRBJ1-2
clone size: .
D gene: TRBD1
CDR3 DNA: TGTGCCAGTAGCCCGACAGGGACCCCAGGCTACACCTTC
CDR3 protein: CASSPTGTPGYTF

V gene: TRBV4-3
J gene: TRBJ2-7
clone size: .
D gene: TRBD2
CDR3 DNA: TGCGCCAGCAGCCATTACCGTAGCGGGGAGGGCGCTGGCTACGAGCAGTACTTC
CDR3 protein: CASSHYRSGEGAGYEQYF

V gene: TRBV7-9
J gene: TRBJ1-1
clone size: .
D gene: TRBD1
CDR3 DNA: TGTGCCAGCAGCTTAGTGGGACAGGGGATGACTGAAGCTTTCTTT
CDR3 protein: CASSLVGQGMTEAFF

V gene: TRBV7-3
J gene: TRBJ1-1
clone size: .
D gene: .
CDR3 DNA: TGTGCCAGCAGCCCCCGGCAGGGTGCGGTTAGTTTCTTT
CDR3 protein: CASSPRQGAVSFF

V gene: TRBV4-1
J gene: TRBJ1-1
clone size: .
D gene: TRBD1
CDR3 DNA: TGCGCCAGCACGCGAAAAGGGGGCTGGGAGACTGAAGCTTTCTTT
CDR3 protein: CASTRKGGWETEAFF

V gene: TRBV6-1
J gene: TRBJ2-3
clone size: .
D gene: .
CDR3 DNA: TGTGCCAGCCCCAGGGTTGCTGGAGATACGCAGTATTTT
CDR3 protein: CASPRVAGDTQYF

V gene: TRBV7-8
J gene: TRBJ1-5
clone size: medium-sized
D gene: .
CDR3 DNA: TGTGCCAGCAGCCCCCGCACAGGACGGGATCAGCCCCAGCATTTT
CDR3 protein: CASSPRTGRDQPQHF

V gene: TRBV27
J gene: TRBJ1-6
clone size: .
D gene: .
CDR3 DNA: TGTGCCAGCAGTTTCTTCTCCAGGGCTTCGAGTAATTCACCCCTCCACTTT
CDR3 protein: CASSFFSRASSNSPLHF

V gene: TRBV5-5
J gene: TRBJ2-5
clone size: .
D gene: .
CDR3 DNA: TGTGCCAGCAGTTCGCCGGGAACCCAAGAGACCCAGTACTTC
CDR3 protein: CASSSPGTQETQYF

V gene: TRBV4-1
J gene: TRBJ2-1
clone size: .
D gene: TRBD2
CDR3 DNA: TGCGCCAGCAGCCACATTCCGTATAGCGGGAGGGCTCCTGACAATGAGCAGTTCTTC
CDR3 protein: CASSHIPYSGRAPDNEQFF